Presented here are 18 T cell receptor beta chains from one specimen sequenced in a study of T cell responses to AZD1222 COVID-19 vaccine. Libraries were prepared by immunoSEQ multiplex PCR; TCRdb keeps only in-frame clonotypes and omits some of them. The sample shows around 180,000 clones, 90% to 95% of them seen only once. Sequenced here: peripheral blood, sampled on day 0 of AZD1222 vaccination. The receptors were gathered from an adult in good health.

The V call is TRBV13, the J call TRBJ2-7, with 8 bases that match TRBD1. Germline lookup yields CDR1 PRHDT and CDR2 FYEKMQ (reference sequence). This CDR3 contains 14 residues. After removal of 5 bases from V and 5 bases from J, the junction contained 8 bases not matched to a gene. DNA of the CDR3: TGTGCCAGCAGCCCCCGGACAGGGTCCGACGAGCAGTACTTC. Translation: CASSPRTGSDEQYF. The variable domain in full, with the rest retrieved from reference TRBV13 and TRBJ2-7, is AAGVIQSPRHLIKEKRETATLKCYPIPRHDTVYWYQQGPGQDPQFLISFYEKMQSDKGSIPDRFSAQQFSDYHSELNMSSLELGDSALYFCASSPRTGSDEQYFGPGTRLTVT.

This clone was counted between two and nine times. The chain combines TRBV28 with TRBJ2-2; D remains unclear. The CDR3 contains 12 residues. Germline-derived CDR1 and CDR2 are MDHEN and SYDVKM. The ends were cut back, 9 bases at V and 7 bases at J, with 12 bases in the middle. CDR3 region: CARTRVSGELFF. The CDR3 bases are TGTGCCAGAACTCGGGTTAGCGGGGAGCTGTTTTTT.

The genes are TRBV4-2 and TRBJ1-1; 7 bases line up with TRBD1. The J segment lost 1 base and the V segment lost 10 bases, leaving 12 bases of the junction unmatched. The CDR3 contains 15 residues. CDR1 is LGHNA, CDR2 YNFKEQ, per germline. CDR3 DNA sequence: TGTGCCACAGGGGGGGGTTCCGGCGGGAACACTGAAGCTTTCTTT. This sequence encodes CATGGGSGGNTEAFF.

This chain connects TRBV10-1 to TRBJ2-1; 12 bases are a match to TRBD1. The CDR3 runs to 18 residues. Germline CDR1 and CDR2: WNHNN and SYGVQD (reference sequence). The V segment lost 6 bases and the J segment 9 bases; nucleotides outside the gene matches: 18. DNA for the CDR3: TGCGCCAGCAGCCGGGACAGGGGGCGTCTAGCGGGAGTTGGTGAGCAGTTCTTC. Amino acid sequence: CASSRDRGRLAGVGEQFF.

In its sample, this clone was seen once. The chain joins TRBV5-1 to TRBJ1-2, with unresolved D. The CDR3 covers 15 residues. Trimming took off 0 bases at V and 4 bases at J, with 13 bases between the two ends. CDR1 SGHRS and CDR2 YFSETQ come from the germline V gene. CDR3 residues: CASSLGSGDRYGYTF. Here the CDR3 DNA reads TGCGCCAGCAGCTTGGGGAGTGGAGATCGCTATGGCTACACCTTC.

The chain couples TRBV5-1 to TRBJ2-1; 11 bases match TRBD2. This CDR3 contains 18 residues. V lost 4 bases, J lost 5 bases, and 14 bases stayed unmatched. Germline CDR1 is SGHRS and CDR2 is YFSETQ. The CDR3 sequence: CASSTAALWGLADNEQFF. CDR3 bases: TGCGCCAGCAGCACGGCGGCCTTGTGGGGACTAGCGGACAATGAGCAGTTCTTC.

The chain couples TRBV9 to TRBJ2-2, with D uncertain. The CDR3 covers 13 residues. The germline V gene has CDR1 SGDLS and CDR2 YYNGEE. Trimming stripped 0 bases from V and 6 bases from J, with 6 bases between. CDR3: CASSVGLPGELFF. Here the CDR3 DNA reads TGTGCCAGCAGCGTAGGGCTTCCCGGGGAGCTGTTTTTT.

The CDR3 loop reads CASSSGQGSGGNEKLFF. Here the CDR3 DNA reads TGTGCCAGCAGTTCAGGACAGGGATCTGGAGGGAATGAAAAACTGTTTTTT. The chain uses TRBV27 and TRBJ1-4; 8 bases match TRBD1. The CDR3 is made up of 17 amino acids. Germline CDR1 reads MNHEY; CDR2 reads SMNVEV (reference sequence). Trimming cost V 4 bases and J 5 bases; bases outside gene matches: 12. Supplemented by reference TRBV27 and TRBJ1-4, the full variable domain reads EAQVTQNPRYLITVTGKKLTVTCSQNMNHEYMSWYRQDPGLGLRQIYYSMNVEVTDKGDVPEGYKVSRKEKRNFPLILESPSPNQTSLYFCASSSGQGSGGNEKLFFGSGTQLSVL.

The rearrangement uses TRBV30 and TRBJ2-2; D might be TRBD2 (6 bases). Germline-derived CDR1 and CDR2 are GTSNPN and SVGIG (reference sequence). V was trimmed by 8 bases and J by 2 bases, leaving 15 bases between them. The CDR3 sequence is 14 residues long. For the CDR3, the DNA is TGTGCCGCGGGCGGGACGGATAACACCGGGGAGCTGTTTTTT. Translating gives CAAGGTDNTGELFF.

This clone was picked up a small number of times. The chain joins TRBV5-1 to TRBJ2-7; D is uncertain. This CDR3 spans 14 amino acids. V was shortened by 0 bases and J by 3 bases, with 10 bases between the two germline ends. Germline CDR1 SGHRS, CDR2 YFSETQ. In nucleotides, the CDR3 is TGCGCCAGCAGCTTGGAGGGTTGGGACTACGAGCAGTACTTC. Translation: CASSLEGWDYEQYF.

The chain carries TRBV19 and TRBJ1-6, with D possibly being TRBD1 (5 bases). This CDR3 is built from 16 residues. V lost 3 bases and J lost 7, with 16 bases in between. CDR1 is LNHDA, CDR2 SQIVND, per germline (reference sequence). CDR3 sequence reads: CASSISPGGGNSPLHF. The CDR3 DNA sequence: TGTGCCAGTAGTATTTCACCAGGTGGGGGGAATTCACCCCTCCACTTT.

This rearrangement joins TRBV10-3 to TRBJ2-1; D gene uncertain. V lost 7 bases and J 5 bases, leaving 9 bases between the germline ends. Germline CDR1 reads ENHRY; CDR2 reads SYGVKD. This CDR3 contains 12 residues. In nucleotides, the CDR3 is TGTGCCATCAACGCCGGTGACAATGAGCAGTTCTTC. This sequence encodes CAINAGDNEQFF.

The CDR3 DNA reads TGTGCCAGCGGAGACCTACAGGCGATAGGTGAAAAACTGTTTTTT. Protein: CASGDLQAIGEKLFF. The chain employs TRBV27 and TRBJ1-4; TRBD1 might be the D (5 bases). This CDR3 is built from 15 residues. V dropped 8 bases and J dropped 7 bases, with 20 bases sitting between them. From germline, CDR1 is MNHEY and CDR2 SMNVEV (reference sequence).

The chain links TRBV19 to TRBJ2-1; no definite D call. The CDR3 covers 16 residues. Between the trimmed V and J ends, which lost 1 base and 0 bases, there was a span of 10 bases. CDR1 is LNHDA and CDR2 is SQIVND in the germline V gene (reference sequence). The CDR3 DNA is TGTGCCAGTAGTATAGGTCGGCCCGCCTCCTACAATGAGCAGTTCTTC. Its protein is CASSIGRPASYNEQFF.

This chain connects TRBV27 to TRBJ2-7; D may be TRBD2 (5 bases). The CDR3 extends over 13 amino acids. Germline V CDR1 and CDR2: MNHEY, SMNVEV (reference sequence). V was trimmed by 3 bases and J by 2 bases, leaving 8 bases between them. CDR3 protein: CASSFQRPYEQYF. The CDR3 DNA follows: TGTGCCAGCAGTTTCCAGCGGCCCTACGAGCAGTACTTC.

The chain is built from TRBV3-1 (or the pseudogene TRBV3-2) and TRBJ2-7; no clear D gene. Germline CDR1 reads LGHDT; CDR2 reads YNNKEL (reference sequence). The V end lost 3 bases, the J end lost 7 bases, and 16 bases lay between the germline ends. The CDR3 totals 14 residues. In DNA form, the CDR3 reads TGTGCCAGCAGCCATCAACCCGGACCCTCAGAGCAGTACTTC. As protein: CASSHQPGPSEQYF.

V and J are TRBV4-1 and TRBJ1-6, with 12 bases lining up with TRBD1. V shed 2 bases, J shed 10 bases, and the junction held 6 bases outside the gene matches. Looked up from germline, CDR1 is MGHRA and CDR2 is YSYEKL. The CDR3 length is 16 residues. CDR3 bases: TGCGCCAGCAGCCAATCTACCGGGACAGGGGGCTCACCCCTCCACTTT. Residues: CASSQSTGTGGSPLHF.

The chain joins TRBV29-1 to TRBJ1-1; D is unresolved. Deletions cut 6 bases from V and 5 bases from J, with 22 bases between. The CDR3 runs to 15 residues. The germline gives CDR1 SQVTM, CDR2 ANQGSEA. Here the CDR3 reads CSVNRAAAPRTEAFF. Written as DNA, the CDR3 is TGCAGCGTAAACCGAGCCGCGGCCCCGAGAACTGAAGCTTTCTTT.